This T cell receptor beta chain originates from a study of blood T cell repertoires in COVID-19. Clinical history reported by participants formed the basis on which cohorts were assigned. V was cut by 5 bases and J by 0 bases, with 11 bases left in between. The germline V gene has CDR1 SGHVS and CDR2 FQNEAQ. The CDR3 spans 15 residues. Only in-frame clones appear in the TCRdb table, and some are missing; sequencing was by immunoSEQ multiplex PCR. The table records around 250,000 clones, about 81% of them present only once. The sequence derives from a man aged 25 to 40 with acute COVID-19. Sample: PBMCs or T cells enriched from blood (not recorded which). The chain has TRBV7-8 and TRBJ2-1; D is possibly TRBD1 (6 bases). CDR3 amino acids: CASSTDRSSYNEQFF. The CDR3 DNA sequence: TGTGCCAGCAGCACTGACAGGAGCTCCTACAATGAGCAGTTCTTC.